What follows are 8 T cell receptor beta chains derived from one specimen sequenced in a study of T cells in Graves' hyperthyroidism and ophthalmopathy. Amplification of TCR beta CDR3 regions was performed using RNA transcripts as template. First-round RT-PCR with HTBI primers amplified the TCR CDR3 region. From the multiplex PCR reads, TCRdb called clonotypes with MiXCR, one entry per CDR3 protein. The sample lists 330,000 or so distinct CDR3 sequences, roughly 18% occurring once. Specimen: blood. The receptors were gathered from a man aged 50-60 years with Graves' ophthalmopathy.

V and J are TRBV7-9 and TRBJ2-5; no clear D gene. The germline V gene has CDR1 SEHNR and CDR2 FQNEAQ (reference sequence). The V end was cut by 5 bases, the J end by 7 bases, with 20 bases between. CDR3 size: 15 residues. This CDR3 reads CASSPKLEFGLTQYF. The CDR3 DNA reads TGTGCCAGCAGCCCCAAGCTCGAGTTCGGGTTGACCCAGTACTTC.

This clonotype was detected only a few times. This sequence joins TRBV5-5 and TRBJ2-5; 7 nucleotides line up with TRBD1. Per the germline V gene, CDR1 is SGHKS and CDR2 is YYEKEE (reference sequence). V trimming: 4 bases; J trimming: 2 bases; junction bases outside the gene matches: 5. The CDR3 contains 14 residues. The CDR3 nucleotides read TGTGCCAGCAGCCCGATGACAGGGCAAGAGACCCAGTACTTC. Protein sequence: CASSPMTGQETQYF.

The chain carries TRBV29-1 and TRBJ1-1; tentatively, D is TRBD1 (5 bases). This CDR3 has 13 amino acids. Germline CDR1 is SQVTM and CDR2 is ANQGSEA. Trimming cost V 2 bases and J 1 base, with 8 bases left between them. The CDR3 sequence: CSVERTPNTEAFF. The CDR3 DNA reads TGCAGCGTTGAACGGACACCGAACACTGAAGCTTTCTTT.

This clonotype was counted many times. The genes are TRBV28 and TRBJ2-7, with 8 bases identical to TRBD1. The germline CDR1 and CDR2 sequences are MDHEN and SYDVKM. The CDR3 covers 16 residues. V shed 1 base, J shed 5 bases, and the junction held 10 bases outside the gene matches. In DNA form, the CDR3 reads TGTGCCAGCAGTTTATTATCGGCAGGGGGCATTCACGAGCAGTACTTC. This codes for CASSLLSAGGIHEQYF. Full variable domain (remainder filled in from reference TRBV28 and TRBJ2-7): DVKVTQSSRYLVKRTGEKVFLECVQDMDHENMFWYRQDPGLGLRLIYFSYDVKMKEKGDIPEGYSVSREKKERFSLILESASTNQTSMYLCASSLLSAGGIHEQYFGPGTRLTVT.

J is TRBJ2-1 and V is TRBV10-3; 12 bases are a match to TRBD2. In germline, CDR1 is ENHRY, CDR2 SYGVKD. CDR3 length: 15 amino acids. V lost 2 bases and J lost 6; bases outside the gene matches: 2. The CDR3 loop is CAISEGLAGINEQFF. CDR3 sequence (DNA): TGTGCCATCAGTGAGGGACTAGCGGGAATCAATGAGCAGTTCTTC.

This clonotype was recorded many times. The rearrangement links TRBV7-2 to TRBJ2-3; 7 bases match TRBD2. CDR3 length: 18 residues. Germline CDR1 and CDR2: SGHTA and FQGNSA. The V segment lost 1 base and the J segment 2 bases; nucleotides outside the gene matches: 12. The CDR3 bases are TGTGCCAGCAGCTTAGAGGGCGGGCCTAGCGGCATCACAGATACGCAGTATTTT. The encoded protein is CASSLEGGPSGITDTQYF.

The chain joins TRBV19 to TRBJ2-7; TRBD1 might be the D (6 bases). This CDR3 spans 13 amino acids. Germline V gives CDR1 LNHDA, CDR2 SQIVND (reference sequence). V lost 5 bases and J lost 5, with 13 bases in between. CDR3 protein: CASSPQGIDEQYF. The CDR3 DNA is TGTGCCAGTAGTCCGCAGGGGATCGACGAGCAGTACTTC.

The chain recombines TRBV18 with TRBJ2-1, with D maybe TRBD2 (6 bases). Germline assignment: CDR1 KGHSH and CDR2 LQKENI. There are 14 residues in the CDR3. V was clipped by 6 bases and J by 6 bases, with 15 bases between them. CDR3 residues: CASSTTEGRNEQFF. The CDR3 DNA sequence: TGTGCCAGCTCGACGACGGAGGGTCGCAATGAGCAGTTCTTC.